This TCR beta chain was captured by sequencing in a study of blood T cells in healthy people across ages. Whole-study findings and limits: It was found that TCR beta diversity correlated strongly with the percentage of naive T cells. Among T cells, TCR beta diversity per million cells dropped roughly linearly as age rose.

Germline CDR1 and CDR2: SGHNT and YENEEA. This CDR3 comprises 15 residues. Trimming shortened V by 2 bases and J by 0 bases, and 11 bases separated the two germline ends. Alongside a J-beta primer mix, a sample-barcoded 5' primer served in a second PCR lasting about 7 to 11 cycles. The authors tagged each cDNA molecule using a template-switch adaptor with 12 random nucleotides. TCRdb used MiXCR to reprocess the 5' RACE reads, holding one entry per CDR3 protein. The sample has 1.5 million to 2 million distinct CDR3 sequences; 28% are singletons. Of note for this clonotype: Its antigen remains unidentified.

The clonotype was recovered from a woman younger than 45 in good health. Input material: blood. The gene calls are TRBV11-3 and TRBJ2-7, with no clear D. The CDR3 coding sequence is TGTGCCAGCAGCTTATTCCCGTCGCCCTCCTACGAGCAGTACTTC. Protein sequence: CASSLFPSPSYEQYF.